Described below is a single T cell receptor (beta chain) sequence and its context. Its antigen is as yet unknown. Second doses that came at about 4 or about 12 weeks were put together. The V and J ends lost 2 bases and 0 bases respectively, with 8 bases between them. CDR1 and CDR2 (germline): SGHNT, YYREEE (reference sequence). CDR3 length: 15 residues. These data belong to a study of T cell responses to AZD1222 COVID-19 vaccine. Notes on the study in general: Breadth and depth of Spike-specific TCRs rose after two AZD1222 doses.

Clones were read by immunoSEQ multiplex PCR, and TCRdb kept only the in-frame ones, dropping some. The sample records about 94,000 clones, around 84% being singletons. The sample in question was peripheral blood, obtained 28 days after the second AZD1222 dose. The genes are TRBV5-4 and TRBJ2-2; D remains ambiguous. The TCR comes from an adult who received the AZD1222 COVID-19 vaccine. CDR3 coding DNA: TGTGCCAGCAGCTTACCCGCAGCGAACACCGGGGAGCTGTTTTTT. Protein: CASSLPAANTGELFF.